These 20 T cell receptor beta chains were sequenced from one sample in a study of control samples from healthy donors and cancer patients. Profiled with immunoSEQ multiplex PCR; TCRdb holds only in-frame clones, not every one. The table includes tens of thousands of clones, about 87% detected once. Material: PBMCs. These TCRs come from a woman in her fifties or sixties with head and neck cancer.

CDR3 nucleotide sequence: TGTGCCAGAAGCTTGGTAAGCGGCGGGGGAACCAACTGGGGCTACAATGAGCAGTTCTTC. The encoded protein is CARSLVSGGGTNWGYNEQFF. V usage is TRBV5-3 and J usage is TRBJ2-1; 7 bases fit TRBD2. TRBV5-3 is placed among ORFs of uncertain function. This CDR3 has 20 amino acids. The V segment lost 0 bases and the J segment 3 bases; nucleotides outside the gene matches: 18.

The genes are TRBV28 and TRBJ2-5, with D hard to call. V was trimmed by 5 bases and J by 4 bases, leaving 11 bases between them. CDR1 and CDR2 from the germline V gene are MDHEN and SYDVKM. The CDR3 is 13 amino acids. CDR3 protein: CASSPTLSETQYF. CDR3 DNA sequence: TGTGCCAGCAGTCCGACCCTATCAGAGACCCAGTACTTC.

This chain joins TRBV21-1 and TRBJ2-7. TRBV21-1 is listed as a pseudogene. The CDR3 runs to 17 residues. DNA for the CDR3: TGTGCCAGCAGCAAAGGTAAGAACGGCAGCCCCGGTGGTGAGCAGTACTTC. Translation: CASSKGKNGSPGGEQYF.

The rearrangement joins TRBV9 to TRBJ1-2; weak D call: TRBD1 (5 bases). Germline V gene data show CDR1 as SGDLS and CDR2 as YYNGEE. Trimming shortened V by 0 bases and J by 4 bases, and 10 bases separated the two germline ends. This CDR3 is 14 amino acids long. CDR3 DNA: TGTGCCAGCAGCGTAGCGCCGGGGACCTATGGCTACACCTTC. Residues: CASSVAPGTYGYTF.

The rearrangement links TRBV19 to TRBJ2-1; D is undetermined. The CDR3 is made up of 11 amino acids. Trimming removed 1 base at V and 11 bases at J, with 6 bases between. The germline V gene encodes CDR1 LNHDA and CDR2 SQIVND (reference sequence). CDR3 amino acids: CASSIASQQFF. CDR3 nucleotide sequence: TGTGCCAGTAGTATAGCGTCTCAGCAGTTCTTC.

This chain uses TRBV3-1 (or the pseudogene TRBV3-2) with TRBJ1-3; 8 bases agree with TRBD1. V dropped 0 bases and J dropped 4; count of bases not matched to a gene: 8. CDR1 and CDR2 from the germline V gene are LGHDT and YNNKEL (reference sequence). This CDR3 comprises 17 residues. CDR3: CASSQDAGGSGGNTIYF. The CDR3 DNA sequence: TGTGCCAGCAGCCAAGACGCAGGGGGCTCGGGAGGAAACACCATATATTTT.

The V gene is TRBV6-6, the J gene TRBJ2-7; D may correspond to TRBD1 or TRBD2 (5 bases each). Germline loops: CDR1 MNHNY, CDR2 SVGAGI (reference sequence). There are 14 residues in the CDR3. V was pared by 5 bases and J by 2 bases, with 13 bases between. The CDR3: CASSGADYTYEQYF. CDR3 in DNA: TGTGCCAGCAGTGGGGCAGACTACACCTACGAGCAGTACTTC.

This sequence joins TRBV7-8 and TRBJ2-7, with D uncertain. V was trimmed by 5 bases and J by 7 bases, leaving 15 bases between them. Per the germline V gene, CDR1 is SGHVS and CDR2 is FQNEAQ. The CDR3 extends over 13 amino acids. The CDR3 DNA is TGTGCCAGCAGCCCCCCCGGCATCCGGGAGCAGTACTTC. This codes for CASSPPGIREQYF.

The chain joins TRBV28 to TRBJ1-1, with TRBD1 as a possible D gene (6 bases). The length of the CDR3 is 16 residues. Germline V gives CDR1 MDHEN, CDR2 SYDVKM. The ends were cut back, 3 bases at V and 1 base at J, with 15 bases in the middle. As DNA, the CDR3 is TGTGCCAGCAGTTTCGCGGGCAGGGGAGAGAACACTGAAGCTTTCTTT. Translating it yields CASSFAGRGENTEAFF.

This rearrangement joins TRBV7-8 to TRBJ1-1; 7 nucleotides align to TRBD1. This CDR3 is 14 amino acids long. With V trimmed by 6 bases and J by 5 bases, 9 bases remained unmatched. Looked up from germline, CDR1 is SGHVS and CDR2 is FQNEAQ. The CDR3 sequence: CASSQKQGKTEAFF. CDR3 nucleotides: TGTGCCAGCAGTCAGAAACAGGGGAAGACTGAAGCTTTCTTT.

This rearrangement joins TRBV19 to TRBJ1-3; no clear D. This CDR3 comprises 16 residues. Trimming cost V 5 bases and J 0 bases, with 14 bases left between them. CDR1 and CDR2 from the germline V gene are LNHDA and SQIVND (reference sequence). DNA for the CDR3: TGTGCCAGTAGTTTCCAAGGAGCCCTCTCTGGAAACACCATATATTTT. Protein sequence: CASSFQGALSGNTIYF.

This clone was counted a single time. The rearrangement uses TRBV7-2 and TRBJ2-7; D is possibly TRBD1 (6 bases). Germline CDR1 SGHTA, CDR2 FQGNSA. The CDR3 is made up of 13 amino acids. V lost 5 bases and J 2 bases, leaving 10 bases between the germline ends. The CDR3 DNA is TGTGCCAGCAGCCCGACAGGCCCCTACGAGCAGTACTTC. Residues: CASSPTGPYEQYF.

The rearrangement uses TRBV30 and TRBJ1-2, with D tentatively TRBD1 (5 bases). V gave up 2 bases and J gave up 10 bases, with 23 bases separating them. Germline CDR1 reads GTSNPN; CDR2 reads SVGIG (reference sequence). The CDR3 is 15 residues long. CDR3 coding DNA: TGTGCCTGGAGTATAGGGGCAGGTAGATCAAGTGTCTACACCTTC. Its translation: CAWSIGAGRSSVYTF.

In the case of this clone: At the DNA level, this CDR3 is encoded by other sequences in the same sample as well. J is TRBJ2-2 and V is TRBV6-5; D ambiguous. The V gene lost 8 bases and the J gene lost 5 bases, with 9 bases spanning the gap. The CDR3 sequence is 12 residues long. Per the germline V gene, CDR1 is MNHEY and CDR2 is SVGAGI. CDR3 residues: CASGRTTGELFF. CDR3 DNA sequence: TGTGCCAGCGGACGGACGACCGGGGAGCTGTTTTTT.

The chain employs TRBV7-6 and TRBJ1-1; tentatively, D is TRBD1 (5 bases). Trimming shortened V by 8 bases and J by 5 bases, and 15 bases separated the two germline ends. In germline, CDR1 is SGHVS, CDR2 FNYEAQ. This CDR3 region has 13 residues. As DNA, the CDR3 is TGTGCCAGCGGTCTTGGGGAGGGGACTGAAGCTTTCTTT. Translation gives CASGLGEGTEAFF.

V is TRBV7-2 and J is TRBJ2-5; 8 nucleotides match TRBD2. The ends lost 5 bases at V and 4 bases at J; junction bases unmatched: 9. CDR1 is SGHTA, CDR2 FQGNSA, per germline. The CDR3 runs to 15 residues. The CDR3 coding sequence is TGTGCCAGCAGCCCCGGGGGGGGGAGGGCAGAGACCCAGTACTTC. Translated: CASSPGGGRAETQYF.

V is TRBV7-9 and J is TRBJ1-1, with D possibly matching TRBD1 (6 bases). V was trimmed by 5 bases and J by 4 bases, leaving 11 bases between them. Per germline, CDR1 SEHNR and CDR2 FQNEAQ (reference sequence). CDR3 length: 13 residues. CDR3: CASSHTGITEAFF. In DNA, the CDR3 is TGTGCCAGCAGCCACACAGGGATCACTGAAGCTTTCTTT.

V is TRBV6-2 or TRBV6-3 and J is TRBJ1-1; TRBD1 matches 7 bases. Germline V lookup: CDR1 MNHEY, CDR2 SVGEGT. CDR3 length: 18 amino acids. Germline trimming cut 2 bases from V and 2 bases from J; bases unmatched to any gene: 14. CDR3 residues: CASSYVSGQGGRNTEAFF. In nucleotides, the CDR3 is TGTGCCAGCAGTTACGTTTCTGGTCAGGGGGGAAGAAACACTGAAGCTTTCTTT.

CDR3 amino acids: CASSRTGGTEAFF. The CDR3 nucleotides are TGTGCCAGCTCCCGGACGGGGGGGACTGAAGCTTTCTTT. The V call is TRBV9, the J call TRBJ1-1; D may be TRBD1 (5 bases). The germline CDR1 and CDR2 sequences are SGDLS and YYNGEE. Trimming took 7 bases from V and 5 from J, leaving 15 bases between them. CDR3 length: 13 residues. Filled out from reference TRBV9 and TRBJ1-1, the complete variable domain reads DSGVTQTPKHLITATGQRVTLRCSPRSGDLSVYWYQQSLDQGLQFLIQYYNGEERAKGNILERFSAQQFPDLHSELNLSSLELGDSALYFCASSRTGGTEAFFGQGTRLTVV.

This clone was counted a single time. The J gene is TRBJ1-3, the V gene TRBV9; no firm D call. Per germline, CDR1 SGDLS and CDR2 YYNGEE. V lost 0 bases to trimming and J lost 6 bases, with 16 bases between them. The CDR3 extends over 16 amino acids. CDR3 nucleotides: TGTGCCAGCAGCGTAGCACAATCAGCTGGGGAAAACACCATATATTTT. Translation gives CASSVAQSAGENTIYF.